The 18 T cell receptor beta chains in this list originate from one sample, sequenced in a study of CD8+CD57+ T cells in acquired aplastic anemia (dated by TCRdb to 2017 to 2018). The instrument was an Illumina HiSeq 2000. Genomic DNA was used as template for profiling of TCR beta VDJ combinations and CDR3 sequences. TCRdb reworked the public reads: Q25 trimming with fastp, MiXCR clone assembly, productive beta chains retained. CDR3 protein sequences are deduplicated, and each keeps its most common genes and DNA. The sample table holds approximately 180,000 distinct CDR3 sequences, of which roughly 48% were seen once. The ten top clones hold around 1% of the sample. Expansion of CD8+CD57+ cells had been shown by flow cytometry in the patients chosen for sequencing. The sequenced sample consisted of sorted CD4+, CD8+, or CD8+CD57+ T cells (not recorded which) from PBMCs. These receptors were collected from a human donor with aplastic anemia.

V is TRBV24-1 and J is TRBJ2-3, with 7 bases identical to TRBD1. The CDR3 has 16 residues. Germline assignment: CDR1 KGHDR and CDR2 SFDVKD. The trim removed 2 bases at V and 1 base at J, leaving 5 bases unmatched. The CDR3 DNA reads as TGTGCCACCAGTGATTCCTTAACAGGGGGCACAGATACGCAGTATTTT. This sequence encodes CATSDSLTGGTDTQYF.

The rearrangement links TRBV15 to TRBJ2-3, with 11 positions matching TRBD2. Germline assignment: CDR1 LNHNV and CDR2 YYDKDF (reference sequence). This CDR3 region has 15 residues. Trimming cost V 7 bases and J 0 bases; bases outside gene matches: 3. This CDR3 is CATKGLADSTDTQYF. DNA for the CDR3: TGTGCCACCAAGGGACTAGCGGATAGCACAGATACGCAGTATTTT.

The V and J genes are TRBV15 and TRBJ2-5, with 10 bases identical to TRBD2. The trim removed 6 bases at V and 4 bases at J, leaving 5 bases unmatched. CDR1 and CDR2 (germline): LNHNV, YYDKDF (reference sequence). The length of the CDR3 is 14 residues. The CDR3 loop is CATSKRGGSETQYF. The CDR3, as DNA: TGTGCCACCAGTAAGCGGGGGGGCTCAGAGACCCAGTACTTC.

This rearrangement joins TRBV5-5 to TRBJ2-2; 10 bases line up with TRBD1. Trimming cost V 4 bases and J 7 bases; bases outside gene matches: 7. The CDR3 length is 15 residues. CDR1 is SGHKS, CDR2 YYEKEE, per germline (reference sequence). CDR3 sequence (DNA): TGTGCCAGCAGCCGGGGACAGGGGCCCATCGGGGAGCTGTTTTTT. It encodes CASSRGQGPIGELFF.

This clonotype occurred once. The rearrangement joins TRBV7-6 to TRBJ1-1, with a tentative D call TRBD1 (5 bases). Germline V gene sequence: CDR1 SGHVS, CDR2 FNYEAQ. Trimming took off 4 bases at V and 3 bases at J, with 21 bases between the two ends. The CDR3 has 17 amino acids. CDR3 protein: CASSSSSILQGDTEAFF. Written as DNA, the CDR3 is TGTGCCAGCAGCTCTTCCTCCATCCTTCAAGGGGACACTGAAGCTTTCTTT.

In this sample, this clonotype turned up many times. This chain joins TRBV5-1 and TRBJ2-2; TRBD1 aligns across 7 bases. CDR3 length equals 15 residues. V lost 1 base to trimming and J lost 1 base; unmatched junction nucleotides: 1. The germline gives CDR1 SGHRS, CDR2 YFSETQ. CDR3 nucleotides: TGCGCCAGCAGCTTGAGACAGGGGAACACCGGGGAGCTGTTTTTT. Translation: CASSLRQGNTGELFF. The entire variable domain, with the rest obtained from reference TRBV5-1 and TRBJ2-2, is as follows: KAGVTQTPRYLIKTRGQQVTLSCSPISGHRSVSWYQQTPGQGLQFLFEYFSETQRNKGNFPGRFSGRQFSNSRSEMNVSTLELGDSALYLCASSLRQGNTGELFFGEGSRLTVL.

This clonotype was counted at least ten times. The gene calls are TRBV10-1 and TRBJ2-2; D gene ambiguous. Trimming removed 5 bases at V and 8 bases at J, with 12 bases between. Per the germline V gene, CDR1 is WNHNN and CDR2 is SYGVQD (reference sequence). This CDR3 has 13 residues. The CDR3 DNA reads TGCGCCAGCAGTTATAGAGCAGGAGGGGAGCTGTTTTTT. Translation gives CASSYRAGGELFF.

V and J are TRBV7-3 and TRBJ1-3; TRBD1 matches at 10 bases. The CDR3 length is 19 residues. The junction had 11 bases not matched to a gene; V was cut back by 1 base and J by 2 bases. Germline V gene data show CDR1 as SGHTA and CDR2 as FQGTGA. Here the CDR3 DNA reads TGTGCCAGCAGCTTAATCCCGACAGGGGGCATGGCTGCTGGAAACACCATATATTTT. Protein sequence: CASSLIPTGGMAAGNTIYF.

The gene calls are TRBV19 and TRBJ1-1; tentative D call: TRBD1 (6 bases). This CDR3 comprises 14 residues. Germline V CDR1 and CDR2: LNHDA, SQIVND (reference sequence). Trimming left V 3 bases short and J 4 bases short, with 12 bases between. CDR3 protein: CASSMVSGATEAFF. CDR3 nucleotide sequence: TGTGCCAGTAGTATGGTGTCAGGGGCCACTGAAGCTTTCTTT.

The chain joins TRBV5-1 to TRBJ2-1, with D possibly TRBD2 on 6 matching bases. Germline V lookup: CDR1 SGHRS, CDR2 YFSETQ. The CDR3 contains 18 residues. V lost 0 bases to trimming and J lost 1 base, with 17 bases between them. The CDR3, as DNA: TGCGCCAGCAGCTTGGACGGTGATTCCGGGGGTTCCTACAATGAGCAGTTCTTC. Encoded protein: CASSLDGDSGGSYNEQFF.

The CDR3 DNA is TGCGCCAGCAGCCCTGGACCCGCGGGGGCAGATACGCAGTATTTT. Residues: CASSPGPAGADTQYF. The chain links TRBV10-1 to TRBJ2-3, with 7 positions matching TRBD2. CDR1 is WNHNN and CDR2 is SYGVQD in the germline V gene (reference sequence). The trim removed 6 bases at V and 4 bases at J, leaving 10 bases unmatched. CDR3 length: 15 amino acids.

This clonotype has more than one count but fewer than ten. The chain recombines TRBV27 with TRBJ1-1; TRBD1 agrees at 10 bases. V shed 6 bases and J 2 bases; nucleotides not matched to a gene: 6. Per the germline V gene, CDR1 is MNHEY and CDR2 is SMNVEV (reference sequence). The CDR3 runs 15 residues. CDR3 in DNA: TGTGCCAGCAGAGACAGGGGGCAGGGTAACACTGAAGCTTTCTTT. This encodes CASRDRGQGNTEAFF.

This clonotype was picked up many times. V gene TRBV7-2 combines with J gene TRBJ2-5; TRBD1 aligns across 10 bases. Germline V gene lookup returns CDR1 SGHTA and CDR2 FQGNSA. The CDR3 has 14 amino acids. V was pared by 0 bases and J by 5 bases, with 0 bases of the junction left unmatched. CDR3: CASSLAGQGETQYF. CDR3 nucleotides: TGTGCCAGCAGCTTAGCGGGACAGGGGGAGACCCAGTACTTC.

There are a few counts of this clonotype. The chain employs TRBV5-4 and TRBJ2-2; 12 bases match TRBD1. The CDR3 is made up of 17 amino acids. Germline V gene lookup returns CDR1 SGHNT and CDR2 YYREEE (reference sequence). V was pared by 3 bases and J by 9 bases, with 12 bases of the junction left unmatched. CDR3 coding DNA: TGTGCCAGCAGCTCCCCCCCGGGACAGGGGGCTGAGAGGGAGCTGTTTTTT. Residues: CASSSPPGQGAERELFF.

The chain combines TRBV20-1 with TRBJ1-2, with no clear D. CDR3 length equals 12 residues. Trimming left V 0 bases short and J 7 bases short, with 9 bases between. CDR1 and CDR2 from the germline V gene are DFQATT and SNEGSKA (reference sequence). The CDR3 DNA reads as TGCAGTGCTAGAGACCCGACGGGTGGCTACACCTTC. Translated, it gives CSARDPTGGYTF.

This clonotype was picked up many times. The chain couples TRBV20-1 to TRBJ1-4; possible D gene TRBD1, 5 bases. This CDR3 spans 13 amino acids. V was trimmed by 0 bases and J by 8 bases, leaving 10 bases between them. Germline loops: CDR1 DFQATT, CDR2 SNEGSKA (reference sequence). The DNA for the CDR3 is TGCAGTGCTAGAGAAGCGGGGCTCGAAAAACTGTTTTTT. Translated, it gives CSAREAGLEKLFF.

This CDR3 is CATSEPPIIAPLHF. DNA for the CDR3: TGTGCCACCTCCGAGCCCCCGATCATCGCACCCCTCCACTTT. The chain recombines TRBV7-2 with TRBJ1-6; D is ambiguous. The length of the CDR3 is 14 residues. Germline V gene sequence: CDR1 SGHTA, CDR2 FQGNSA. Trimming took 10 bases from V and 11 from J, leaving 21 bases between them.

This clonotype has a single count. The chain carries TRBV11-2 and TRBJ1-6, with D hard to call. V lost 0 bases, J lost 7 bases, and 10 bases lay in between. The CDR3 totals 15 residues. Germline loops: CDR1 SGHAT, CDR2 FQNNGV. In DNA form, the CDR3 reads TGTGCCAGCAGCTTAGATGGGGTAGGAAATTCACCCCTCCACTTT. It is translated as CASSLDGVGNSPLHF.